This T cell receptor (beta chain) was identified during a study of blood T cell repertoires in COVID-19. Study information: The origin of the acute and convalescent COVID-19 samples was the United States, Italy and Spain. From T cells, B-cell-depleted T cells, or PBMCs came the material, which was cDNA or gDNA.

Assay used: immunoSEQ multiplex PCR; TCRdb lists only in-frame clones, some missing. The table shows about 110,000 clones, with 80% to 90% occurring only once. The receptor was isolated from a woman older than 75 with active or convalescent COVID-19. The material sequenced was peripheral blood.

The CDR3 protein is CASTPGGTSTDTQYF. The CDR3 region has the DNA TGTGCCAGCACCCCAGGGGGAACGAGCACAGATACGCAGTATTTT. The V gene is TRBV5-5, the J gene TRBJ2-3, with 7 bases identical to TRBD1. CDR1 is SGHKS, CDR2 YYEKEE, per germline (reference sequence). The length of the CDR3 is 15 residues. Trimming cost V 6 bases and J 0 bases; bases outside gene matches: 7.